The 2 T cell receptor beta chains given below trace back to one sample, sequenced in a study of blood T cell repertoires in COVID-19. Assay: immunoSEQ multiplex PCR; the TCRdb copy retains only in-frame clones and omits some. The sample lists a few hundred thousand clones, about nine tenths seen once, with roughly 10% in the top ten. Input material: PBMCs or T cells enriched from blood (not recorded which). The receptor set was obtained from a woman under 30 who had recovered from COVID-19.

This CDR3 reads CASSQVTSGNYEQYF. Here the CDR3 DNA reads TGCGCCAGCAGCCAAGTAACTAGCGGAAACTACGAGCAGTACTTC. The chain combines TRBV4-1 with TRBJ2-7; 8 bases are shared with TRBD2. Germline trimming cut 1 base from V and 3 bases from J; bases unmatched to any gene: 5. This CDR3 spans 15 amino acids. Germline CDR1 reads MGHRA; CDR2 reads YSYEKL.

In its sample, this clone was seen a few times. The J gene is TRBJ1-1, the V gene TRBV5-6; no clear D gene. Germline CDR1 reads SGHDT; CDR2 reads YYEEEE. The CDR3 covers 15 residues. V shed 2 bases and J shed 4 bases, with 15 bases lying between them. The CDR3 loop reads CASSLGWASSTEAFF. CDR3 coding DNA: TGTGCCAGCAGCTTAGGCTGGGCTTCGAGCACTGAAGCTTTCTTT.